The rows below give T cell receptor beta chains drawn from one sample of a study of cytomegalovirus exposure and HLA in healthy donors. This table comes from immunoSEQ multiplex PCR, and its TCRdb copy is limited to in-frame clones, with some not included. This table holds 150,000 to 200,000 clones. The specimen was PBMCs. The receptors come from a woman in her fifties or sixties in good health and CMV-seronegative. The CDR3 runs from the conserved cysteine through the conserved F or W. The D gene is left open where the match is weak.

V	length	J	D	DNA	CDR3
TRBV5-1	14	TRBJ2-7	-	TGCGCCAGCAGCTTGAGGACTCTCACCTACGAGCAGTACTTC	CASSLRTLTYEQYF
TRBV10-3	14	TRBJ2-7	TRBD1	TGTGCCATCCAAGAGGGGGCGATAATCTACGAGCAGTACTTC	CAIQEGAIIYEQYF
TRBV5-6	16	TRBJ1-1	TRBD1	TGTGCCAGCAGCTTGGGACAGGGGATAGGGTCCACTGAAGCTTTCTTT	CASSLGQGIGSTEAFF
TRBV10-2	13	TRBJ1-1	-	TGCGCCAGCAGTTCTGGGACACCAACTGAAGCTTTCTTT	CASSSGTPTEAFF
TRBV4-3	15	TRBJ1-2	-	TGCGCCAGCAGCCAAGATCAGGGTAGGAGCTATGGCTACACCTTC	CASSQDQGRSYGYTF
TRBV18	15	TRBJ1-1	-	TGTGCCAGCTCACCTAACCTGAACAGGCTCTCTGAAGCTTTCTTT	CASSPNLNRLSEAFF
TRBV6-5	15	TRBJ1-1	TRBD1	TGTGCCAGCAGGAGACAGGGAGGAGTGAACACTGAAGCTTTCTTT	CASRRQGGVNTEAFF
TRBV25-1	14	TRBJ1-5	-	TGTGCCAGCAGTTTGACAGGTAGCAATCAGCCCCAGCATTTT	CASSLTGSNQPQHF
TRBV7-2	16	TRBJ2-7	-	TGTGCCAGCAGCCAGCGGACAGGGAGGGACTCCTACGAGCAGTACTTC	CASSQRTGRDSYEQYF
TRBV6-6	15	TRBJ1-1	-	TGTGCCAGCAGTTACATGGGCAGAGCAAACACTGAAGCTTTCTTT	CASSYMGRANTEAFF
TRBV6-1	17	TRBJ1-1	-	TGTGCCAGCAGTGAAGCGTTTCGAAGCGGGGGGGCTCTGGAAGCTTTCTTT	CASSEAFRSGGALEAFF
TRBV14	15	TRBJ1-4	TRBD1	TGTGCCAGCAGCCGATCAACAGGGGCTTCTGAAAAACTGTTTTTT	CASSRSTGASEKLFF
TRBV15	14	TRBJ2-3	TRBD1	TGTGCCACCAGCGGACAGGGATTCACAGATACGCAGTATTTT	CATSGQGFTDTQYF
TRBV19	13	TRBJ1-1	-	TGTGCCAGTAGTAGGGGCGGCAACACTGAAGCTTTCTTT	CASSRGGNTEAFF
TRBV2	15	TRBJ2-4	-	TGTGCCAGCAGTACTAGCAGGGAAGCCAAAAACATTCAGTACTTC	CASSTSREAKNIQYF
TRBV29-1	15	TRBJ2-2	TRBD2	TGCAGCGTTGAAGGGGCTAGCGGGTCCACCGGGGAGCTGTTTTTT	CSVEGASGSTGELFF
TRBV10-2	11	TRBJ2-1	-	TGCGCCAGCAGCTTGCCTAGTGAGCAGTTCTTC	CASSLPSEQFF
TRBV7-2	13	TRBJ2-1	-	TGTGCCAGCAGCTCGGACAGTTACAATGAGCAGTTCTTC	CASSSDSYNEQFF
TRBV15	15	TRBJ2-7	TRBD1	TGTGCCACCAGCAAGCTGACAGGGAGCTACTACGAGCAGTACTTC	CATSKLTGSYYEQYF
TRBV29-1	12	TRBJ2-1	-	TGCAGCGTCGGGGTAAGATACAATGAGCAGTTCTTC	CSVGVRYNEQFF
TRBV5-1	15	TRBJ1-5	-	TGCGCCAGCAGCTTGGCAGGGGATAGCAATCAGCCCCAGCATTTT	CASSLAGDSNQPQHF
TRBV5-1	13	TRBJ2-5	-	TGCGCCAGCAGCTTTGGTCCTAGGGAGACCCAGTACTTC	CASSFGPRETQYF
TRBV7-3	14	TRBJ2-3	-	TGTGCCAGCAGCTTAACGGGAGCTAGAGATACGCAGTATTTT	CASSLTGARDTQYF
TRBV6-1	15	TRBJ2-1	TRBD2	TGTGCCAGCAGTCTATTTAGCGGGGGCGCGGATGAGCAGTTCTTC	CASSLFSGGADEQFF
TRBV6-6	11	TRBJ2-7	-	TGTGCCAGCAGTGGTCCTACGCAGCAGTACTTC	CASSGPTQQYF
TRBV5-1	16	TRBJ1-5	-	TGCGCCAGCAGCTTGGAAGGAGGGGGGGCTGGTGAGCCCCAGCATTTT	CASSLEGGGAGEPQHF
TRBV11-3	15	TRBJ1-1	TRBD1	TGTGCCAGCAGCCCCGGCGGGACAGGGGCCCATGAAGCTTTCTTT	CASSPGGTGAHEAFF
TRBV2	16	TRBJ2-3	TRBD2	TGTGCCAGCAGTGTCAACGGACTAGCTAGCACAGATACGCAGTATTTT	CASSVNGLASTDTQYF
TRBV4-1	15	TRBJ2-7	TRBD1	TGCGCCAGCAGCCTCCGGACAGGGGTCCTCTACGAGCAGTACTTC	CASSLRTGVLYEQYF
TRBV20-1	10	TRBJ2-1	-	TGCAGTGCGCGGGCTAATGAGCAGTTCTTC	CSARANEQFF
TRBV5-1	16	TRBJ2-1	-	TGCGCCAGCAGCTTTACAGGGTCGTCCATTTACAATGAGCAGTTCTTC	CASSFTGSSIYNEQFF
TRBV10-3	15	TRBJ2-7	-	TGTGCCATCAGGGCTAGCCCGGGACACTCCTACGAGCAGTACTTC	CAIRASPGHSYEQYF
TRBV6-5	14	TRBJ2-5	-	TGTGCCAGCAGTTACTCCCTTAGGGGAGAGACCCAGTACTTC	CASSYSLRGETQYF
TRBV5-4	16	TRBJ1-1	-	TGTGCCAGCAGCTGGTATCCGCGGGGGAGGAAAACTGAAGCTTTCTTT	CASSWYPRGRKTEAFF
TRBV27	16	TRBJ2-1	TRBD2	TGTGCCAGCAGTTTAGGGGCTAGCGGGAGTTACAATGAGCAGTTCTTC	CASSLGASGSYNEQFF
TRBV7-9	16	TRBJ1-3	TRBD1	TGTGCCAGCAGCCAATATACCGGACAGGGGGAAAACACCATATATTTT	CASSQYTGQGENTIYF
TRBV5-1	15	TRBJ1-1	-	TGCGCCAGCAGCTTGGAAGTCAGAAGGAACACTGAAGCTTTCTTT	CASSLEVRRNTEAFF
TRBV5-6	13	TRBJ1-1	-	TGTGCCAGCAGCTTGGCACAAGCCGCGGGGGCTTTCTTT	CASSLAQAAGAFF
TRBV25-1	13	TRBJ1-2	-	TGTGCCAGCAGTGAATCAGGGTACCATGGCTACACCTTC	CASSESGYHGYTF
TRBV5-1	13	TRBJ1-2	TRBD1	TGCGCCAGCAGACCGGGACAGATGAATGGCTACACCTTC	CASRPGQMNGYTF
TRBV7-3	14	TRBJ2-7	TRBD2	TGTGCCAGCAGCCCCGCGGGGGGGGGCCTGGGGCAGTACTTC	CASSPAGGGLGQYF
TRBV7-6	16	TRBJ2-2	TRBD2	TGTGCCAGCAGCTCAACTAGCGGGAGGGCCGTCGGGGAGCTGTTTTTT	CASSSTSGRAVGELFF
TRBV4-1	16	TRBJ2-7	TRBD1	TGCGCCAGCAGCCAAGATCGGGACAGGCCTCTATACGAGCAGTACTTC	CASSQDRDRPLYEQYF
TRBV7-9	13	TRBJ1-2	-	TGTGCCAGCAGCTTAGAGGACAGTGGGGGCTACACCTTC	CASSLEDSGGYTF
TRBV29-1	12	TRBJ1-2	TRBD1	TGCAGCGTGCTGGACAGGGGCTATGGCTACACCTTC	CSVLDRGYGYTF
TRBV6-5	15	TRBJ2-7	TRBD2	TGTGCCAGCAGACCCGGACTAGCGGGGGCCTACGAGCAGTACTTC	CASRPGLAGAYEQYF
TRBV6-5	13	TRBJ1-2	TRBD1	TGTGCCAGCAGCAGGGACAGGGGCTATGGCTACACCTTC	CASSRDRGYGYTF
TRBV5-1	15	TRBJ1-1	TRBD1	TGCGCCAGCAGCTTGGGTGGGACAGAGAACACTGAAGCTTTCTTT	CASSLGGTENTEAFF
TRBV7-2	14	TRBJ1-5	-	TGTGCCAGCAGCCCTCAACAGGGATCAGGGCCCCAGCATTTT	CASSPQQGSGPQHF
TRBV19	16	TRBJ1-5	TRBD1	TGTGCCAGTAGTATAGATAGGACAGGGGACCGGCAGCCCCAGCATTTT	CASSIDRTGDRQPQHF
TRBV5-1	14	TRBJ2-2	-	TGCGCCAGCAGCTTGAGAGCAAACACCGGGGAGCTGTTTTTT	CASSLRANTGELFF
TRBV5-4	16	TRBJ2-3	TRBD2	TGTGCCAGCAGCTTGGCAGCGGGGGGGCTGACAGATACGCAGTATTTT	CASSLAAGGLTDTQYF
TRBV10-3	18	TRBJ2-2	TRBD2	TGTGCCATCAGGGGAATAGCGCGGGAGATTGGGAACACCGGGGAGCTGTTTTTT	CAIRGIAREIGNTGELFF
TRBV7-9	15	TRBJ1-2	TRBD1	TGTGCCAGCAGCCTAGGGACAGGAGAGAGGAATGGCTACACCTTC	CASSLGTGERNGYTF
TRBV27	14	TRBJ1-4	-	TGTGCCAGCAGGGAACAGGGAACGGCTGAAAAACTGTTTTTT	CASREQGTAEKLFF